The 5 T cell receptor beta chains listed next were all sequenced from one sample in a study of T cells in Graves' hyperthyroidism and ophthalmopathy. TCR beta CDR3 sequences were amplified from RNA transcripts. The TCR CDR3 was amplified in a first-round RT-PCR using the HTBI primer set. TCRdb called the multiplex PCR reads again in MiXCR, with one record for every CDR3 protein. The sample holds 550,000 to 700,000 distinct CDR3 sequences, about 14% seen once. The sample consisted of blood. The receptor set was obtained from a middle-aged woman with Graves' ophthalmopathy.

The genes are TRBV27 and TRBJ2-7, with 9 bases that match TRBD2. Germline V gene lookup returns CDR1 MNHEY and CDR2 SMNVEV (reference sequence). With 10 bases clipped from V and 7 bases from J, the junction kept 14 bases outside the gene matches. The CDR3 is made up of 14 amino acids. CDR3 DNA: TGTGCCACCAGGGGGGATAGCGGGAGAAAGGAGCAGTACTTC. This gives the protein CATRGDSGRKEQYF.

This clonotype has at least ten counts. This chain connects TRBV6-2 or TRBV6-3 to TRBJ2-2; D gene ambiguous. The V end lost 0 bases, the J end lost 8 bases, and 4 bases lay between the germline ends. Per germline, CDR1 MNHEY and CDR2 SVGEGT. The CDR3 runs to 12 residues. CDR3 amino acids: CASSYSIGELFF. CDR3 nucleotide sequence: TGTGCCAGCAGTTACTCGATTGGGGAGCTGTTTTTT.

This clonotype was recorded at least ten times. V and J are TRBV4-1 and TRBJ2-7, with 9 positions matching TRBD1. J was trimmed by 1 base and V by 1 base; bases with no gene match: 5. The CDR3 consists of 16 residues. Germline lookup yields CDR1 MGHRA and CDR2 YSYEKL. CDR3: CASSQVPGQGSYEQYF. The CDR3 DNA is TGCGCCAGCAGCCAAGTCCCGGGACAGGGATCCTACGAGCAGTACTTC.

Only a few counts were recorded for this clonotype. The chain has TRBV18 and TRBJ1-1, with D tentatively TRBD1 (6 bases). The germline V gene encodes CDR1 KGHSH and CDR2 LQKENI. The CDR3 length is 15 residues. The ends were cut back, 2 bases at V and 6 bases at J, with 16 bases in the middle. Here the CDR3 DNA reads TGTGCCAGCTCACCAGATCGTAGGGGGGTATCTGAAGCTTTCTTT. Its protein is CASSPDRRGVSEAFF. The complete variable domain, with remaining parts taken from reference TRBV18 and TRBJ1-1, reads NAGVMQNPRHLVRRRGQEARLRCSPMKGHSHVYWYRQLPEEGLKFMVYLQKENIIDESGMPKERFSAEFPKEGPSILRIQQVVRGDSAAYFCASSPDRRGVSEAFFGQGTRLTVV.

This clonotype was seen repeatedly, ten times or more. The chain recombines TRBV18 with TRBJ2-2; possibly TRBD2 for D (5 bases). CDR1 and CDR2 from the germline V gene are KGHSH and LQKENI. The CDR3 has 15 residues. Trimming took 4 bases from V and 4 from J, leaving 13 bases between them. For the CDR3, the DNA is TGTGCCAGCTCACGACCAGCGGTAGCCACCGGGGAGCTGTTTTTT. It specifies CASSRPAVATGELFF.